What follows is one T cell receptor (beta chain) and its context. The antigen is not known. V was pared by 2 bases and J by 2 bases, with 4 bases of the junction left unmatched. The CDR3 extends over 14 amino acids. The germline V gene has CDR1 SQVTM and CDR2 ANQGSEA. This entry comes from a study of cytomegalovirus exposure and HLA in healthy donors. The PCR used 60 Vbeta and 13 Jbeta primers. TCRdb's table, derived via immunoSEQ multiplex PCR, lists solely in-frame clones and lacks some. The listing contains around 75,000 clones. Study-level findings and limits: Under in vitro conditions, three CMV-associated chains were confirmed as specific for CMV antigens.

The source material was PBMCs. The receptor's source is a man aged 40-49 years in good health and CMV-seronegative. The genes are TRBV29-1 and TRBJ2-7; 9 bases are a match to TRBD1. CDR3 nucleotide sequence: TGCAGCGTTGAAAGGCGACAGGGGGCCTACGAGCAGTACTTC. This sequence encodes CSVERRQGAYEQYF.